The rows below give T cell receptor beta chains drawn from one sample of a study of shared clonotypes between healthy human individuals. Measured with immunoSEQ multiplex PCR; TCRdb has only the in-frame clones, and not every one. The table has nearly 1,000,000 clones, 70% to 85% seen once. What was sequenced was memory CD4+ T cells sorted from blood. The receptor set was obtained from a man younger than 30 in good health. Both conserved end residues are part of each CDR3. D genes are given only for firm matches. Expanded clones get a size class; other rows say once, few or many, or leave the size out.

D gene: NA
clone size: NA
J gene: TRBJ1-4
V gene: TRBV2
CDR3 DNA: TGTGCCAGCCGGGTGGGGCAGTGGGAAAAACTGTTTTTT
CDR3 protein: CASRVGQWEKLFF

D gene: NA
clone size: NA
J gene: TRBJ1-2
V gene: TRBV7-2
CDR3 DNA: TGTGCCAGCAGTTCTTCTGCGGGTAACTATGGCTACACCTTC
CDR3 protein: CASSSSAGNYGYTF

D gene: TRBD2
clone size: NA
J gene: TRBJ2-3
V gene: TRBV5-1
CDR3 DNA: TGCGCCAGCAGCTCAAGCGGGGTCGCCACAGATACGCAGTATTTT
CDR3 protein: CASSSSGVATDTQYF

D gene: NA
clone size: NA
J gene: TRBJ2-3
V gene: TRBV2
CDR3 DNA: TGTGCCAGCAGTCCGACTAGAACGGAGGTGGCAGATACGCAGTATTTT
CDR3 protein: CASSPTRTEVADTQYF

D gene: TRBD1
clone size: NA
J gene: TRBJ2-3
V gene: TRBV7-2
CDR3 DNA: TGTGCCAGCAGTCCTCGAGGGGGCGGCCCTGTCGCAGATACGCAGTATTTT
CDR3 protein: CASSPRGGGPVADTQYF

D gene: NA
clone size: NA
J gene: TRBJ1-6
V gene: TRBV18
CDR3 DNA: TGTGCCAGCTCATCTGGAGTCCCGGTAGATAATTCACCCCTCCACTTT
CDR3 protein: CASSSGVPVDNSPLHF

D gene: TRBD1
clone size: NA
J gene: TRBJ1-2
V gene: TRBV2
CDR3 DNA: TGTGCCAGCAGGGGGGACAGCTCAAACTATGGCTACACCTTC
CDR3 protein: CASRGDSSNYGYTF

D gene: NA
clone size: NA
J gene: TRBJ1-2
V gene: TRBV7-9
CDR3 DNA: TGTGCCAGCAGCTACGATCAGGGAGGCGTTGGCTACACCTTC
CDR3 protein: CASSYDQGGVGYTF

D gene: NA
clone size: NA
J gene: TRBJ2-7
V gene: TRBV10-3
CDR3 DNA: TGTGCCATCAGGACAGTTAATTCCTACGAGCAGTACTTC
CDR3 protein: CAIRTVNSYEQYF

D gene: NA
clone size: NA
J gene: TRBJ1-3
V gene: TRBV19
CDR3 DNA: TGTGCCAGTAGGAGCTTGTCTGGAAACACCATATATTTT
CDR3 protein: CASRSLSGNTIYF

D gene: TRBD1
clone size: once
J gene: TRBJ2-1
V gene: TRBV5-1
CDR3 DNA: TGCGCCAGCAGGCCCGGGACAGGGGGAAGTGGTGAGCAGTTCTTC
CDR3 protein: CASRPGTGGSGEQFF

D gene: NA
clone size: few
J gene: TRBJ1-1
V gene: TRBV5-6
CDR3 DNA: TGTGCCAGCAGCTTGGGCAGGGGCTGGACTGAAGCTTTCTTT
CDR3 protein: CASSLGRGWTEAFF

D gene: NA
clone size: NA
J gene: TRBJ2-2
V gene: TRBV19
CDR3 DNA: TGTGCCAGTAGTATGAATCGAGGCACCGGGGAGCTGTTTTTT
CDR3 protein: CASSMNRGTGELFF

D gene: TRBD1
clone size: NA
J gene: TRBJ1-5
V gene: TRBV28
CDR3 DNA: TGTGCCAGCAGTTTAGGTCAGGGGGTTAATCAGCCCCAGCATTTT
CDR3 protein: CASSLGQGVNQPQHF

D gene: TRBD1
clone size: few
J gene: TRBJ1-2
V gene: TRBV28
CDR3 DNA: TGTGCCAGCAGTTTCCGGGCAGGGGGCATAGGCTACACCTTC
CDR3 protein: CASSFRAGGIGYTF

D gene: TRBD1
clone size: NA
J gene: TRBJ2-7
V gene: TRBV6-1
CDR3 DNA: TGTGCCAGCAGTGCCCGGGACAGGGCTAGCTACGAGCAGTACTTC
CDR3 protein: CASSARDRASYEQYF

D gene: NA
clone size: once
J gene: TRBJ2-3
V gene: TRBV30
CDR3 DNA: TGTGCCTGGAGTGTACAGGGGGGAGGGCTCGGTACGCAGTATTTT
CDR3 protein: CAWSVQGGGLGTQYF

D gene: TRBD1
clone size: NA
J gene: TRBJ1-2
V gene: TRBV2
CDR3 DNA: TGTGCCAGCAACCCGGACAGGGGAAGGTATGGCTACACCTTC
CDR3 protein: CASNPDRGRYGYTF

D gene: TRBD1
clone size: NA
J gene: TRBJ1-6
V gene: TRBV7-2
CDR3 DNA: TGTGCCAGCAGCCCCCGGGACAGGGGGTCTGTTTCACCCCTCCACTTT
CDR3 protein: CASSPRDRGSVSPLHF

D gene: NA
clone size: NA
J gene: TRBJ1-1
V gene: TRBV5-4
CDR3 DNA: TGTGCCAGCAGCTTGGCCTCGGGGAACACTGAAGCTTTCTTT
CDR3 protein: CASSLASGNTEAFF

D gene: TRBD1
clone size: NA
J gene: TRBJ1-2
V gene: TRBV28
CDR3 DNA: TGTGCCAGCCAAGGGGCCCCAACTGCCTTGACAGGGGATCTTTATGGCTACACCTTC
CDR3 protein: CASQGAPTALTGDLYGYTF

D gene: NA
clone size: NA
J gene: TRBJ1-2
V gene: TRBV7-2
CDR3 DNA: TGTGCCAGCAGTGAACAGGGTCCTGTGGATGGCTACACCTTC
CDR3 protein: CASSEQGPVDGYTF

D gene: NA
clone size: NA
J gene: TRBJ2-1
V gene: TRBV11-3
CDR3 DNA: TGTGCCAGCAGCTCGACGGGCCAATCCTACAATGAGCAGTTCTTC
CDR3 protein: CASSSTGQSYNEQFF

D gene: NA
clone size: NA
J gene: TRBJ2-7
V gene: TRBV12-2
CDR3 DNA: TGTGCAAGTCGCTTAGGGGGACTAGCGGGACAAAGCTCCTACGAGCAGTACTTC
CDR3 protein: CASRLGGLAGQSSYEQYF

D gene: TRBD1
clone size: NA
J gene: TRBJ2-3
V gene: TRBV2
CDR3 DNA: TGTGCCAGCAGTGTGCAGGGGGCAATCACAGATACGCAGTATTTT
CDR3 protein: CASSVQGAITDTQYF

D gene: NA
clone size: NA
J gene: TRBJ2-7
V gene: TRBV23-1
CDR3 DNA: TGCGCCAGCAGTCAAAGGGGTACCACGGGATGGGCAGCGGTACACCACCCGTACTTC
CDR3 protein: CASSQRGTTGWAAVHHPYF

D gene: NA
clone size: NA
J gene: TRBJ2-1
V gene: TRBV4-1
CDR3 DNA: TGCGCCAGCAGCCAAGATCTGAGTAGCAGCGATGAGCAGTTCTTC
CDR3 protein: CASSQDLSSSDEQFF

D gene: NA
clone size: NA
J gene: TRBJ2-4
V gene: TRBV2
CDR3 DNA: TGTGCCAGCAGTAGGGACCTCTTAAACATTCAGTACTTC
CDR3 protein: CASSRDLLNIQYF

D gene: NA
clone size: few
J gene: TRBJ2-2
V gene: TRBV2
CDR3 DNA: TGTGCCAGCAGTGATTTCATGGGTTCCGGGGAGCTGTTTTTT
CDR3 protein: CASSDFMGSGELFF

D gene: NA
clone size: NA
J gene: TRBJ1-2
V gene: TRBV6-5
CDR3 DNA: TGTGCCAGCAGGGACGGCCCCACCTGGGGCTATGGCTACACCTTC
CDR3 protein: CASRDGPTWGYGYTF

D gene: NA
clone size: NA
J gene: TRBJ2-3
V gene: TRBV18
CDR3 DNA: TGTGCCAGCAACAAAGGGAGATCTGGCACAGATACGCAGTATTTT
CDR3 protein: CASNKGRSGTDTQYF

D gene: NA
clone size: NA
J gene: TRBJ2-2
V gene: TRBV2
CDR3 DNA: TGTGCCAGCAGTGAATTTCCAGGAGCCAACACCGGGGAGCTGTTTTTT
CDR3 protein: CASSEFPGANTGELFF

D gene: NA
clone size: few
J gene: TRBJ2-1
V gene: TRBV5-4
CDR3 DNA: TGTGCCAGCAGCTCTTTACTCCTCTCCTACAATGAGCAGTTCTTC
CDR3 protein: CASSSLLLSYNEQFF

D gene: TRBD2
clone size: NA
J gene: TRBJ2-5
V gene: TRBV11-2
CDR3 DNA: TGTGCCAGCAGCTTTACTAGCGGCCAAGAGACCCAGTACTTC
CDR3 protein: CASSFTSGQETQYF

D gene: NA
clone size: NA
J gene: TRBJ1-3
V gene: TRBV5-6
CDR3 DNA: TGTGCCAGCAGCAAAAGACCAGCCTTCTCTGGAAACACCATATATTTT
CDR3 protein: CASSKRPAFSGNTIYF

D gene: TRBD1
clone size: NA
J gene: TRBJ2-7
V gene: TRBV6-1
CDR3 DNA: TGTGCCAGCACCCGACAGGGCTCCTACGAGCAGTACTTC
CDR3 protein: CASTRQGSYEQYF

D gene: TRBD1
clone size: NA
J gene: TRBJ1-6
V gene: TRBV28
CDR3 DNA: TGTGCCAGCAGTCCCTGGGACAGTAATTCACCCCTCCACTTT
CDR3 protein: CASSPWDSNSPLHF

D gene: TRBD2
clone size: NA
J gene: TRBJ2-1
V gene: TRBV7-8
CDR3 DNA: TGTGCCAGCAGCTTTGCTAGCGGGAGGGCCCTGTTCTTC
CDR3 protein: CASSFASGRALFF

D gene: TRBD1
clone size: NA
J gene: TRBJ1-2
V gene: TRBV18
CDR3 DNA: TGTGCCAGCTCCCCCTTCGGACAGGGGGGAGCTAACTATGGCTACACCTTC
CDR3 protein: CASSPFGQGGANYGYTF

D gene: NA
clone size: many
J gene: TRBJ2-5
V gene: TRBV6-1
CDR3 DNA: TGTGCCAGCAGTCAGACTGACGGGAGTGAGACCCAGTACTTC
CDR3 protein: CASSQTDGSETQYF

D gene: TRBD2
clone size: NA
J gene: TRBJ2-3
V gene: TRBV7-9
CDR3 DNA: TGTGCCAGCAGCCAACTAGGGACTAGCGGACCCCCAGATACGCAGTATTTT
CDR3 protein: CASSQLGTSGPPDTQYF

D gene: NA
clone size: NA
J gene: TRBJ2-2
V gene: TRBV2
CDR3 DNA: TGTGCCAGCAGGAGCGGGCGGAACACCGGGGAGCTGTTTTTT
CDR3 protein: CASRSGRNTGELFF

D gene: NA
clone size: once
J gene: TRBJ1-1
V gene: TRBV6-6
CDR3 DNA: TGTGCCAGCAAGACACAGAGGAAAGCTTTCTTT
CDR3 protein: CASKTQRKAFF

D gene: TRBD2
clone size: NA
J gene: TRBJ2-7
V gene: TRBV11-2
CDR3 DNA: TGTGCCAGCAGCTTAGAGGCTAGCGGGATTCGCGAGCAGTACTTC
CDR3 protein: CASSLEASGIREQYF

D gene: TRBD1
clone size: NA
J gene: TRBJ2-5
V gene: TRBV18
CDR3 DNA: TGTGCCAGCTCAGGGGACAGGAATGCCCAAGAGACCCAGTACTTC
CDR3 protein: CASSGDRNAQETQYF

D gene: NA
clone size: NA
J gene: TRBJ2-2
V gene: TRBV7-6
CDR3 DNA: TGTGCCAGCAGCTTAGTCAGGGAGAGCCGGGAGCTGTTTTTT
CDR3 protein: CASSLVRESRELFF

D gene: TRBD1
clone size: NA
J gene: TRBJ1-1
V gene: TRBV9
CDR3 DNA: TGTGCCAGCAGCGTAGCTGAGGGGACAGGCGCTTTCTTT
CDR3 protein: CASSVAEGTGAFF

D gene: NA
clone size: few
J gene: TRBJ1-6
V gene: TRBV18
CDR3 DNA: TGTGCCAGCTCACCGAGCCACAGGGATTCACCCCTCCACTTT
CDR3 protein: CASSPSHRDSPLHF

D gene: TRBD1
clone size: NA
J gene: TRBJ2-5
V gene: TRBV5-1
CDR3 DNA: TGCGCCAGCAGCTCAGGGGGTTGGGAGACCCAGTACTTC
CDR3 protein: CASSSGGWETQYF

D gene: NA
clone size: few
J gene: TRBJ2-3
V gene: TRBV5-4
CDR3 DNA: TGTGCCAGCAGCTTGGGCAGGGGCACAGATACGCAGTATTTT
CDR3 protein: CASSLGRGTDTQYF

D gene: TRBD2
clone size: NA
J gene: TRBJ2-5
V gene: TRBV6-5
CDR3 DNA: TGTGCCAGCAGTTACTCTAGCGGGAGCCAAGAGACCCAGTACTTC
CDR3 protein: CASSYSSGSQETQYF

D gene: TRBD1
clone size: NA
J gene: TRBJ1-6
V gene: TRBV5-1
CDR3 DNA: TGCGCCAGCCGCGGACAGGGGGCCTTCGCGCGTAGCTCCTATAATTCACCCCTCCACTTT
CDR3 protein: CASRGQGAFARSSYNSPLHF

D gene: NA
clone size: NA
J gene: TRBJ2-5
V gene: TRBV18
CDR3 DNA: TGTGCCAGCTCACCACCGACAACCCTACCGGAGACCCAGTACTTC
CDR3 protein: CASSPPTTLPETQYF

D gene: TRBD2
clone size: NA
J gene: TRBJ2-7
V gene: TRBV5-1
CDR3 DNA: TGCGCCAGCAGCTTGGTTCGCGGGGGGGCCTACGAGCAGTACTTC
CDR3 protein: CASSLVRGGAYEQYF